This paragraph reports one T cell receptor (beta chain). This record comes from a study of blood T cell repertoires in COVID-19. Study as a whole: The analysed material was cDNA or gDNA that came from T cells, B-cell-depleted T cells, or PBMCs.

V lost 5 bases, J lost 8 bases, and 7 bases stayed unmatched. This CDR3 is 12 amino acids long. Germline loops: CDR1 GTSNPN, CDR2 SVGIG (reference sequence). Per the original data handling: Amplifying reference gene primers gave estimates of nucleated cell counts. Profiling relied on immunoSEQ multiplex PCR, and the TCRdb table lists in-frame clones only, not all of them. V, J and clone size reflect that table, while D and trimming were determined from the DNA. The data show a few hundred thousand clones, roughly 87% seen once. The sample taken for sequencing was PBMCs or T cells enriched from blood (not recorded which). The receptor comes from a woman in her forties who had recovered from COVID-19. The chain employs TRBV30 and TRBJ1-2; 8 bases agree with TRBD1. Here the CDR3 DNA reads TGTGCCTGGGCGGGACAGGCGGAAGGCTACACCTTC. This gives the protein CAWAGQAEGYTF.